The 13 T cell receptor beta chains presented below share a single source sample, sequenced in a study of response to subunit inactivated influenza vaccine. Each CDR3 protein gets one entry after TCRdb re-called the RT-PCR reads with MiXCR. The sample yields about 520,000 distinct CDR3 sequences, roughly 27% seen once. Sequencing used CD4+ T cells sorted from PBMCs, obtained about 5 days after vaccination. The receptor set was obtained from a man aged 45-60 years who received an inactivated influenza vaccine.

This clonotype was seen a handful of times. The chain recombines TRBV18 with TRBJ2-1; a possible D gene is TRBD2 (5 bases). CDR3 length: 13 amino acids. The V gene's germline CDR1 is KGHSH and CDR2 LQKENI. V was cut by 2 bases and J by 8 bases, with 10 bases left in between. The CDR3 DNA follows: TGTGCCAGCTCACCAAGGCAGGACTATGAGCAGTTCTTC. Protein: CASSPRQDYEQFF.

The CDR3 DNA sequence: TGTGCCAGCAGCCCAACCTCCGGGACAGAGGGCCGTCAGCCCCAGCATTTT. It yields the protein CASSPTSGTEGRQPQHF. The J gene is TRBJ1-5, the V gene TRBV28; 7 bases map to TRBD1. The CDR3 length is 17 residues. J lost 6 bases, V lost 6 bases, and 17 bases had no gene match. Germline loops: CDR1 MDHEN, CDR2 SYDVKM.

The chain uses TRBV10-2 and TRBJ2-3; D might be TRBD1 or TRBD2, each matching 5 bases. The CDR3 has 13 amino acids. CDR1 is WSHSY and CDR2 is SAAADI in the germline V gene. V lost 6 bases and J 3 bases, leaving 10 bases between the germline ends. CDR3 bases: TGCGCCAGCAGGGGACGAAGAACAGATACGCAGTATTTT. The encoded protein is CASRGRRTDTQYF.

The chain carries TRBV12-3 or TRBV12-4 and TRBJ2-7; TRBD2 is a possible D gene (6 bases). V lost 5 bases and J 6 bases, leaving 17 bases between the germline ends. The CDR3 contains 14 residues. CDR3: CASSQGPGGGEQYF. In nucleotides, the CDR3 is TGTGCCAGCAGTCAGGGACCCGGGGGAGGCGAGCAGTACTTC.

V is TRBV28 and J is TRBJ2-4; 8 bases align to TRBD1. The CDR3 loop spans 13 amino acids. J gave up 7 bases and V 3 bases, and 2 bases lay outside the gene matches. From germline, CDR1 is MDHEN and CDR2 SYDVKM. Here the CDR3 DNA reads TGTGCCAGCAGTTTTCGGACAGGGAACATTCAGTACTTC. The encoded protein is CASSFRTGNIQYF.

This chain joins TRBV20-1 and TRBJ2-1; D gene unclear. Germline V gives CDR1 DFQATT, CDR2 SNEGSKA (reference sequence). The CDR3 extends over 13 amino acids. Trimming removed 0 bases at V and 6 bases at J, with 9 bases between. CDR3 DNA: TGCAGTGCTAGAGAGTTGGCCTTCAATGAGCAGTTCTTC. Protein: CSARELAFNEQFF.

The rearrangement uses TRBV20-1 and TRBJ2-1, with 8 bases identical to TRBD2. Germline V gene lookup returns CDR1 DFQATT and CDR2 SNEGSKA (reference sequence). This CDR3 has 14 amino acids. The V and J ends lost 0 bases and 10 bases, in that order; junction bases with no gene match: 8. This CDR3 is CSAREFRSSGEQFF. In DNA form, the CDR3 reads TGCAGTGCTAGAGAATTTCGGTCTAGCGGGGAGCAGTTCTTC.

V and J are TRBV11-2 and TRBJ2-6; possibly TRBD2 for D (6 bases). Trimming removed 6 bases from V and 2 bases from J, with 11 bases in between. Germline assignment: CDR1 SGHAT and CDR2 FQNNGV. The CDR3 has 15 amino acids. CDR3 loop: CASRLREAGANVLTF. Here the CDR3 DNA reads TGTGCCAGCAGACTAAGGGAGGCTGGGGCCAACGTCCTGACTTTC.

The chain has TRBV13 and TRBJ2-2; 7 bases align to TRBD1. The germline gives CDR1 PRHDT, CDR2 FYEKMQ (reference sequence). After removal of 2 bases from V and 0 bases from J, the junction contained 6 bases not matched to a gene. The CDR3 has 17 amino acids. The CDR3 spells CASSLRLGTANTGELFF. CDR3 nucleotide sequence: TGTGCCAGCAGCTTAAGGCTCGGGACAGCGAACACCGGGGAGCTGTTTTTT.

The rearrangement uses TRBV28 and TRBJ1-1, with 9 nucleotides matching TRBD1. V shed 1 base, J shed 1 base, and the junction held 7 bases outside the gene matches. The CDR3 sequence is 17 residues long. The germline gives CDR1 MDHEN, CDR2 SYDVKM. The CDR3 sequence: CASSLYPMGQGNTEAFF. The CDR3 bases are TGTGCCAGCAGTTTATATCCTATGGGACAGGGGAACACTGAAGCTTTCTTT.

This chain joins TRBV5-1 and TRBJ1-1; possible D gene TRBD1, 5 bases. V was shortened by 4 bases and J by 2 bases, with 15 bases between the two germline ends. Germline V gene data show CDR1 as SGHRS and CDR2 as YFSETQ. This CDR3 has 15 amino acids. The CDR3 loop is CASSLGAQGNTEAFF. CDR3 in DNA: TGCGCCAGCAGCCTCGGGGCCCAGGGAAACACTGAAGCTTTCTTT.

The chain recombines TRBV20-1 with TRBJ1-1, with a tentative D call TRBD1 (6 bases). The CDR3 is 13 amino acids. CDR1 and CDR2 from the germline V gene are DFQATT and SNEGSKA (reference sequence). Trimming stripped 4 bases from V and 4 bases from J, with 13 bases between. This CDR3 reads CSAIWGRITEAFF. The CDR3 DNA sequence: TGCAGTGCTATCTGGGGGCGAATCACTGAAGCTTTCTTT.

The gene calls are TRBV20-1 and TRBJ2-1; a possible D gene is TRBD2 (6 bases). The V end lost 4 bases, the J end lost 4 bases, and 11 bases lay between the germline ends. Germline V gives CDR1 DFQATT, CDR2 SNEGSKA (reference sequence). The CDR3 is 13 amino acids. The DNA for the CDR3 is TGCAGTGCTACAGCGACTAGTTACAATGAGCAGTTCTTC. It encodes CSATATSYNEQFF.